This T cell receptor beta chain came from a study of T cell responses to AZD1222 COVID-19 vaccine. Study-wide background: Second-dose groups at about 4 or about 12 weeks were pooled.

Study-wide results and limits: White British donors predominated, females outnumbered males, and clonal diversity was possibly underestimated. Vaccination with two AZD1222 doses was followed by a rise in Spike-specific TCR breadth and depth. Repertoires in all cases were sampled only once the peak T cell response had passed.

Clones were sequenced by immunoSEQ multiplex PCR, and TCRdb holds only the in-frame ones, with some missing. The repertoire holds about 100,000 clones, with 86% as singletons. About this clone: Its antigen is not identified.

Germline V gene sequence: CDR1 SGHNT, CDR2 YENEEA. The CDR3 consists of 13 residues. The V end lost 0 bases, the J end lost 9 bases, and 9 bases lay between the germline ends. The sequence derives from an adult in good health. This chain links TRBV11-3 with TRBJ2-1, with TRBD1 as a possible D gene (5 bases). This sample comprised peripheral blood, obtained on day 0 of AZD1222 vaccination. CDR3 DNA sequence: TGTGCCAGCAGCTTAGAACTCCAGGGTGAGCAGTTCTTC. Its protein is CASSLELQGEQFF.